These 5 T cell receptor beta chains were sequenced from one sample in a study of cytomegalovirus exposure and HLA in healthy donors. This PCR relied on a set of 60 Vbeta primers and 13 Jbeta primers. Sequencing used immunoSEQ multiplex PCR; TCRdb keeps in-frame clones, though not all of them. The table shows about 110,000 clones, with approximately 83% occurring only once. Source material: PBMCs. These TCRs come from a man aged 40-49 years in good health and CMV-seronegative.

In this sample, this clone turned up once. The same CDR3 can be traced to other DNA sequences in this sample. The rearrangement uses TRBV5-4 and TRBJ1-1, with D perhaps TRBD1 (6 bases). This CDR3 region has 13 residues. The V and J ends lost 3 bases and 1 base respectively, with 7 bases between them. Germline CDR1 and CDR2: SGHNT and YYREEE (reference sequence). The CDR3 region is CASSWGQNTEAFF. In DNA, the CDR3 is TGTGCCAGCAGCTGGGGGCAGAACACTGAAGCTTTCTTT.

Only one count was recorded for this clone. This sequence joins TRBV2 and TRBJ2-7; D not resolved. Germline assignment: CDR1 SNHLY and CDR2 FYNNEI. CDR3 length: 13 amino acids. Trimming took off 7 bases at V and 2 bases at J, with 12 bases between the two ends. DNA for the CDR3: TGTGCCAGCAATGATAACAACGCCTACGAGCAGTACTTC. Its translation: CASNDNNAYEQYF. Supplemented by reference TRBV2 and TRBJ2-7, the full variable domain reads EPEVTQTPSHQVTQMGQEVILRCVPISNHLYFYWYRQILGQKVEFLVSFYNNEISEKSEIFDDQFSVERPDGSNFTLKIRSTKLEDSAMYFCASNDNNAYEQYFGPGTRLTVT.

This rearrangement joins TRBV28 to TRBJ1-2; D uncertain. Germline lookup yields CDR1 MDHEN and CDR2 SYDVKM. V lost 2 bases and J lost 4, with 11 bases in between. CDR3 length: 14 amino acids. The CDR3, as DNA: TGTGCCAGCAGTTTAAACACAGACCTCTATGGCTACACCTTC. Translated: CASSLNTDLYGYTF.

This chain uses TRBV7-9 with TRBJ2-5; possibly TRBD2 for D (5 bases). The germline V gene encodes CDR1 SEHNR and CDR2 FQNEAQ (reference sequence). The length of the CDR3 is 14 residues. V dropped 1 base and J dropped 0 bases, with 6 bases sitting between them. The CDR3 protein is CASSLGEYQETQYF. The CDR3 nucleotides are TGTGCCAGCAGCTTAGGGGAGTACCAAGAGACCCAGTACTTC.

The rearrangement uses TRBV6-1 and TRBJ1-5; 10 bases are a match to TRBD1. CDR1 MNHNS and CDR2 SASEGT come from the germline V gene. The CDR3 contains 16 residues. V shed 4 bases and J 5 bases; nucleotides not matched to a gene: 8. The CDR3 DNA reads TGTGCCAGCAGTGGCCCATCGACAGGGGGCCATCAGCCCCAGCATTTT. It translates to CASSGPSTGGHQPQHF.